This TCR beta chain was sequenced during a study of cytomegalovirus exposure and HLA in healthy donors (dated by TCRdb to about 2017). Context from the whole study: An earlier analysis of several hundred of the donors reported 276 Gb of sequence data and 117 million unique TCR beta sequences obtained from some 170 million T cells. An early release that covered about 600 HLA-typed donors contained approximately 300 gigabases of sequencing data and roughly 84 million unique TCR sequences. Among the roughly 390 genotyped donors, approximately 76% belonged to the genetic ancestry cluster associated with self-reported Caucasian donors. The study aimed to test whether cataloging public T cell receptors could reveal signatures of past pathogen exposure. The study used immunosequencing to profile the T cell repertoires of about 670 subjects and linked those repertoires to cytomegalovirus serostatus. Along with the approximately 650-subject first cohort, a separate validation cohort of around 110 different subjects was used. To predict cytomegalovirus infection status, the study combined high-throughput TCR immunosequencing, statistical association of individual TCRs with disease status, and machine learning. In a later analysis, previously published TCR beta repertoires from about 640 donors were re-analyzed and high-resolution HLA genotyping was added so that TCR occurrence patterns could be studied. The later analysis used no new phenotypic data to find candidate immune exposures, relying instead on TCR beta sequences and their occurrence across donors. An earlier analysis of more than 450 of the donors used high-throughput TCR beta sequencing to judge whether each TCR beta V gene segment behaved as functional or pseudogenic. Alongside the repertoire data, information on donor age, sex, ethnicity and CMV serostatus was compiled. In a later genetic analysis, genome-wide SNP genotypes for about 55% of the roughly 670 donors were used, and that subset was treated as a discovery cohort. Every repertoire in the discovery cohort had been generated on one and the same sequencing platform. HLA typing covered class I and class II loci at four-digit resolution. The number of typed donors differed by locus: about 620-630 for A, B, C, DRB1 and DQB1; 500 to 550 for DQA1; some 610 for DPA1; and roughly 450 for DPB1. Roughly five DR-DQ haplotypes were treated as single units for association and clustering because of strong linkage in the cohort. Across around 400 genotyped donors of the cohort, an average of about 220,000 unique TCR beta nucleotide sequences per donor were sequenced, and around 20% of those sequences were non-productive. What the research found in general, with its limitations: The authors suggested that the approach could potentially be generalized to other disease states and immunological phenotypes. The only immune exposure information available for the cohort was CMV serostatus. Assigning TCR associations to individual alleles was difficult when HLA alleles, especially DR and DQ, strongly co-occurred. Compared with the 666-donor mean, donors in an Asian-associated ancestry cluster had fewer N-insertions in productive TCRs, according to a later genetic analysis. Linkage disequilibrium might explain the correlated functional status among segregating V segments, but an unknown experimental factor could not be ruled out. Most TCR sequences were seen in very few donors, while some public TCRs were found in many individuals. A group of highly shared sequence variants was considered likely to be a technical artifact of the sequencing pipeline. According to a later analysis, parvovirus B19, influenza, CMV and Epstein-Barr virus appeared linked to several top co-occurrence clusters. In a later analysis, TCR association rates were found to vary across HLA loci, with the most associated TCRs seen for DRB1 alleles and the fewest for HLA-C alleles. Because HLA typing was unavailable for some donors at each locus, only the typed subset was used in association tests. A later analysis found that most CMV-associated TCR beta chains appeared HLA-restricted, with HLA associations seemingly driven largely by CMV exposure. In an earlier analysis of several hundred of the donors, most TCR beta V segments were observed in productive rearrangements about 87% or about 30% of the time, broadly matching IMGT annotations. Cytomegalovirus status was reported to be diagnosed by the classifier with high specificity and sensitivity in both the original and validation cohorts. Some IMGT-functional V segments, including TRBV6-2 and TRBV6-3, could not be distinguished by the 87-base-pair reads and were therefore excluded. A further reported finding was that TCR beta sequences accurately predicted the HLA-A and HLA-B alleles for most subjects in the first cohort. About 17 rarely observed V segments, including chromosome 9 orphons, were excluded from the earlier analysis of just under 600 of the donors because counts were too low. A total of some 180 TCR beta chains were listed by the study as associated with cytomegalovirus. In this cohort, only TCR beta chains were sequenced, and detectable features were limited by the absence of alpha or paired-chain data. In a later analysis, HLA-associated TCR beta chains were found to be more clonally expanded and to have lower generation probabilities than equally common non-associated chains. Roughly uniform sequencing depth across donors was assumed in presence/absence analyses, although this assumption may not hold. In a later analysis, some 17,000 TCR beta sequences were associated with specific HLA alleles at a false discovery rate of 0.05. In vitro tests confirmed that a few of the cytomegalovirus-associated TCR beta chains recognize cytomegalovirus antigens. A later genetic analysis associated a missense DCLRE1C variant with V-gene and J-gene trimming of TCR beta chains, and an independent cohort replicated the association.

The method behind the library was the immunoSEQ multiplex PCR assay. For the multiplex PCR, a mixture combining 60 forward primers for TCR Vbeta segments and 13 reverse primers for TCR Jbeta segments was used. The CDR3 region of rearranged TCR beta genes was amplified from genomic DNA by a multiplex PCR assay. On the Illumina HiSeq System, the amplified TCR beta libraries were sequenced as 87-base-pair reads. In the authors' own workflow: A later analysis counted about 82 million unique TCR beta chains across the 666 repertoires, and approximately 11 million of these chains were shared by at least two donors. Raw reads were error-corrected and collapsed into unique sequences by a nearest-neighbor algorithm in which closely related sequences were merged to remove PCR and sequencing errors. Alignment of CDR3 sequences to IMGT reference sequences was used to assign V, D and J gene segments. Each retained sequence needed at least a six-nucleotide match to both a V gene segment and a J gene segment. Rearrangements were called productive when the CDR3 lacked stop codons and stayed in frame with V and J; all others were non-productive. CDR3 was defined by IMGT convention, running from the second conserved V-encoded cysteine to the conserved J-encoded phenylalanine. In an earlier analysis of more than 550 of the donors, sequences lacking an unambiguous match to a single V gene segment were excluded. In an earlier analysis of a few hundred of the donors, V segments were called functional above 56.7% productive rearrangements and were called segregating when the between-donor standard deviation exceeded 5%. A statistical classification framework was built for diagnosing cytomegalovirus status from the catalog of TCR beta chain sequences. A later analysis assigned V and J genes by comparing TCR nucleotide sequences with IMGT/GENE-DB human TR gene sequences. In a later analysis, CDR3 sequences and most-parsimonious VDJ recombination scenarios were assigned using the TCRdist pipeline. In a later analysis, each TCR beta chain was defined by its CDR3 amino acid sequence together with its V-gene family, and reads lacking a unique V-gene family were excluded. A later analysis removed several hundred highly shared, low-generation-probability nucleotide sequences to deal with suspected cross-contamination and a sequencing artifact. In a later analysis, a clonal expansion index was calculated for each public chain from normalized within-repertoire ranks of inferred template counts. In a later analysis, generation probabilities were computed using a VDJ recombination model fitted to out-of-frame rearrangements, and the results were checked against IGoR. A later analysis scored TCR-TCR, TCR-HLA and TCR-CMV co-occurrence with hypergeometric tests, applying a repertoire-size bias correction to TCR pairs. To estimate false discovery rates, a later analysis permuted the HLA or CMV assignments 20 times. A later analysis grouped co-occurring TCRs with DBSCAN, adding TCRdist sequence similarity when clustering within HLA-allele-positive subsets. Repertoires with fewer than 30,000 or more than 120,000 public chains, plus five repertoires with anomalous nucleotide sharing, were excluded from co-occurrence clustering. The table was pulled from immuneACCESS by TCRdb, which kept in-frame rearrangements only. Such tables lose some clones; where checked, under half of the loss comes from unresolved V genes, and the rest has no known cause. For V, J and clone size, that table is used; D and trimming come from the DNA. This sample comprises approximately 110,000 clones, just under 75% of them detected only once. The ten largest account for 4.8% of the sample.

In total, 630 or so healthy bone marrow donors made up the cohort. Cohort members were all nominally healthy when sampled, although unrecorded immune exposures were likely present. The donor tested CMV seropositive, placing the donor among the 289 seropositive members of the cohort. Every donor gave a peripheral blood sample, and the peripheral blood mononuclear cells from that sample were used for TCR beta sequencing. The Qiagen DNeasy Blood Extraction Kit was used to extract genomic DNA from the blood cell samples. CDR1 and CDR2 were assigned from the germline V gene as SGHRS and YFSETQ. From the cysteine up to the phenylalanine, the CDR3 has a length of 16 residues. Of all the DNA, just the CDR3 is kept, 48 bases in frame from base 1. The V end gives up 4 bases and the J end 5 bases, leaving 13 bases in the junction not matched to a gene. Points on this clone: It has no known antigen specificity. No quality values exist for individual bases; no much larger clone is one base distant.

The chain is assembled from TRBV5-1 and TRBJ2-5, with TRBD2 matching 8 junction bases. The sample taken for sequencing was PBMCs. The origin of this receptor is a man between 60 and 75 years old in good health and CMV-seropositive. The nucleotides are TGCGCCAGCAGCCTCGGGACTAGGGTTGCGGTGGAGACCCAGTACTTC. Its translation is CASSLGTRVAVETQYF.